This TCR beta chain was documented in a study of blood T cell repertoires in COVID-19. Data came from immunoSEQ multiplex PCR; TCRdb stores just in-frame clones and leaves some out. The sample records 74,000 or so clones, roughly 89% being singletons. The V gene end was trimmed by 3 bases and the J gene end by 10 bases; junction bases not matched to a gene: 7. Germline V gives CDR1 SGHTA, CDR2 FQGNSA. The CDR3 has 14 amino acids. The J gene is TRBJ2-1, the V gene TRBV7-2, with 9 bases lining up with TRBD1. The clonotype was recovered from a man aged 45-65 years with active COVID-19. Sequences were obtained from peripheral blood. The DNA for the CDR3 is TGTGCCAGCAGCTTGGACAGGGGTCGTACCGAGCAGTTCTTC. Its translation: CASSLDRGRTEQFF.